The 4 T cell receptor beta chains below all came from one sample that was sequenced in a study of early T cells in non-severe SARS-CoV-2 infection. TCRdb fed the 5' RACE reads into MiXCR, producing one record per CDR3 protein. The top ten hold 3.9% of the sample, which has approximately 69,000 distinct CDR3 sequences, 9% to 15% seen once. Sequencing used whole blood. The source of these receptors is an adult who was a healthcare worker with PCR-confirmed SARS-CoV-2 infection or an uninfected control (not recorded which).

This sequence joins TRBV5-1 and TRBJ2-6; TRBD2 agrees at 13 bases. From germline, CDR1 is SGHRS and CDR2 YFSETQ. The CDR3 is made up of 17 amino acids. V shed 3 bases and J 4 bases; nucleotides not matched to a gene: 4. The CDR3 reads CASSWTSGSPGANVLTF. The CDR3 DNA reads as TGCGCCAGCAGCTGGACTAGCGGGAGTCCCGGGGCCAACGTCCTGACTTTC. The variable domain in full, completed from reference TRBV5-1 and TRBJ2-6, reads KAGVTQTPRYLIKTRGQQVTLSCSPISGHRSVSWYQQTPGQGLQFLFEYFSETQRNKGNFPGRFSGRQFSNSRSEMNVSTLELGDSALYLCASSWTSGSPGANVLTFGAGSRLTVL.

The gene calls are TRBV2 and TRBJ2-1, with D unresolved. V was clipped by 5 bases and J by 3 bases, with 5 bases between them. Germline V gene data show CDR1 as SNHLY and CDR2 as FYNNEI. The CDR3 runs to 12 residues. The CDR3 DNA follows: TGTGCCAGCAGTCGAGACTACAATGAGCAGTTCTTC. It yields the protein CASSRDYNEQFF.

This clonotype was picked up a small number of times. The V and J genes are TRBV27 and TRBJ2-2; no reliable D call. CDR3 size: 14 residues. Germline loops: CDR1 MNHEY, CDR2 SMNVEV (reference sequence). Trimming took 2 bases from V and 0 from J, leaving 4 bases between them. CDR3 region: CASSLTPNTGELFF. The CDR3 DNA follows: TGTGCCAGCAGTTTAACTCCGAACACCGGGGAGCTGTTTTTT.

The chain employs TRBV4-1 and TRBJ1-2; D gene ambiguous. V gave up 0 bases and J gave up 9 bases, with 17 bases separating them. The CDR3 consists of 15 residues. Germline V gene sequence: CDR1 MGHRA, CDR2 YSYEKL. This CDR3 is CASSQDLPPPRSYTF. DNA of the CDR3: TGCGCCAGCAGCCAAGATCTCCCCCCCCCGCGGAGCTACACCTTC.